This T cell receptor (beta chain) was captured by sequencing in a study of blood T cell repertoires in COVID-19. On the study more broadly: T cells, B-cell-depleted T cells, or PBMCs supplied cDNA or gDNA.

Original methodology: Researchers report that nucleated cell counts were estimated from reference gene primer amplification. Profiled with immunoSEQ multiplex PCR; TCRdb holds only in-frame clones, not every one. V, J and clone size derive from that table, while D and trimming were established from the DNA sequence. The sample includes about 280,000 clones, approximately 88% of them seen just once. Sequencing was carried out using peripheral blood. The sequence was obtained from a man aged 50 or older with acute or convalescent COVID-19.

The CDR3 here is CASTQTGGVETQYF. The CDR3 nucleotides read TGTGCCAGCACCCAGACAGGGGGCGTAGAGACCCAGTACTTC. The gene calls are TRBV3-1 (or the pseudogene TRBV3-2) and TRBJ2-5; 10 bases agree with TRBD1. Germline V gives CDR1 LGHDT, CDR2 YNNKEL (reference sequence). The CDR3 loop spans 14 amino acids. Germline trimming cut 7 bases from V and 4 bases from J; bases unmatched to any gene: 6.